This entry lists 4 T cell receptor beta chains sequenced from one sample in a study of OX40 agonist ivuxolimab in advanced cancers. TCRdb keeps only in-frame clones here, not all; method: immunoSEQ multiplex PCR. The table has tens of thousands of clones, 75% to 90% seen once. This specimen was CD4+ or CD8+ T cells sorted from blood, taken in a trial of the OX40 agonist ivuxolimab. The receptors stem from an adult with an advanced solid tumor such as melanoma, head and neck, liver or kidney cancer.

The V and J genes are TRBV7-2 and TRBJ2-5; no reliable D call. The V gene's germline CDR1 is SGHTA and CDR2 FQGNSA. V was pared by 3 bases and J by 5 bases, with 7 bases between. CDR3 size: 12 residues. The CDR3 loop reads CASSFWGETQYF. The CDR3 nucleotides are TGTGCCAGCAGCTTTTGGGGTGAGACCCAGTACTTC. The variable domain in full, with the rest retrieved from reference TRBV7-2 and TRBJ2-5, is GAGVSQSPSNKVTEKGKDVELRCDPISGHTALYWYRQSLGQGLEFLIYFQGNSAPDKSGLPSDRFSAERTGGSVSTLTIQRTQQEDSAVYLCASSFWGETQYFGPGTRLLVL.

This chain's CDR3 is CASSYSGHFEQYF. CDR3 in DNA: TGTGCCAGCAGTTACTCGGGACATTTCGAGCAGTACTTC. This sequence joins TRBV6-5 and TRBJ2-7, with TRBD1 as a possible D gene (6 bases). V lost 0 bases and J lost 6, with 9 bases in between. CDR1 and CDR2 (germline): MNHEY, SVGAGI. This CDR3 has 13 residues.

V gene TRBV7-2 combines with J gene TRBJ2-7; 7 nucleotides align to TRBD2. Germline-derived CDR1 and CDR2 are SGHTA and FQGNSA. Trimming cost V 5 bases and J 1 base; bases outside gene matches: 8. CDR3 length: 15 residues. The CDR3 nucleotides are TGTGCCAGCAGCCCTCCTAGCGGTACATCCTACGAGCAGTACTTC. Translating gives CASSPPSGTSYEQYF.

The chain links TRBV7-2 to TRBJ2-2; possibly TRBD2 for D (7 bases). Germline V gene lookup returns CDR1 SGHTA and CDR2 FQGNSA. There are 14 residues in the CDR3. Trimming pared 5 bases from V and 3 bases from J, leaving 10 bases between. The CDR3 loop reads CASSGRGDTGELFF. In DNA, the CDR3 is TGTGCCAGCAGCGGGAGGGGGGACACCGGGGAGCTGTTTTTT.